A single sample is the source of the 29 T cell receptor beta chains below, sequenced in a study of spatial heterogeneity in lung cancer. Whole-study results and caveats: Expanded intratumoral alpha and beta TCR counts tracked tumor mutation counts.

Their specific antigens are unknown. Time point noted: sample taken at primary tumor resection. TCRdb re-derived calls from the 5' RACE reads in MiXCR, one entry per CDR3 protein. The table lists about 28,000 distinct CDR3 sequences, around 6.9% of them singletons. This specimen consisted of lung tumor tissue, obtained at surgery. All receptors derive from a male donor with early-stage non-small cell lung cancer.

There are many counts of this clonotype. The chain has TRBV20-1 and TRBJ1-5; the D gene is possibly TRBD1 (6 bases). The CDR3 is 13 amino acids. V was pared by 5 bases and J by 3 bases, with 11 bases between. The germline gives CDR1 DFQATT, CDR2 SNEGSKA (reference sequence). The CDR3 DNA reads as TGCAGTGCTGGGGGCCCTTCCAATCAGCCCCAGCATTTT. Protein: CSAGGPSNQPQHF.

The CDR3 spells CAIRGSNSYEQYF. As DNA, the CDR3 is TGTGCCATCAGGGGGTCGAACTCCTACGAGCAGTACTTC. The genes are TRBV10-3 and TRBJ2-7; the D is unclear. V gave up 6 bases and J gave up 0 bases, with 9 bases separating them. The CDR3 sequence is 13 residues long. The germline gives CDR1 ENHRY, CDR2 SYGVKD.

This clonotype has a count of ten or more. The gene calls are TRBV28 and TRBJ2-3, with D uncertain. The CDR3 loop spans 15 amino acids. Germline V CDR1 and CDR2: MDHEN, SYDVKM. V was pared by 0 bases and J by 1 base, with 8 bases between. CDR3 in amino acids: CASSLWQARTDTQYF. DNA of the CDR3: TGTGCCAGCAGTTTATGGCAGGCGCGCACAGATACGCAGTATTTT.

This clonotype was seen at least ten times. The rearrangement joins TRBV27 to TRBJ2-2; D not resolved. This CDR3 has 15 amino acids. Deletions cut 0 bases from V and 4 bases from J, with 9 bases between. Germline CDR1 and CDR2: MNHEY and SMNVEV (reference sequence). This chain's CDR3 is CASSLSGIGTGELFF. The CDR3 DNA follows: TGTGCCAGCAGTTTATCTGGGATAGGCACCGGGGAGCTGTTTTTT.

This clonotype came up a few times. The chain recombines TRBV12-3 or TRBV12-4 with TRBJ1-3; TRBD1 matches 9 bases. V was clipped by 7 bases and J by 0 bases; unmatched bases: 13. The CDR3 is made up of 18 amino acids. The CDR3 DNA follows: TGTGCCAGCACCCCGGGACAGGGTGGAAGCTACTCTGGAAACACCATATATTTT. Translating gives CASTPGQGGSYSGNTIYF.

In this sample, this clonotype turned up many times. The chain is built from TRBV20-1 and TRBJ2-7; no reliable D call. With 4 bases removed from V and 3 bases from J, the gap between germline ends came to 10 bases. The CDR3 length is 12 residues. Per germline, CDR1 DFQATT and CDR2 SNEGSKA (reference sequence). In nucleotides, the CDR3 is TGCAGTGCTAAGGGCAGGATCTACGAGCAGTACTTC. It encodes CSAKGRIYEQYF.

The sample holds many counts of this clonotype. The chain couples TRBV5-1 to TRBJ2-5, with 7 bases identical to TRBD1. From germline, CDR1 is SGHRS and CDR2 YFSETQ. The CDR3 extends over 13 amino acids. Germline trimming cut 3 bases from V and 5 bases from J; bases unmatched to any gene: 4. The CDR3: CASSSGGYETQYF. In DNA form, the CDR3 reads TGCGCCAGCAGCTCAGGGGGTTACGAGACCCAGTACTTC.

To note about this clonotype: One end of the junction is discordant with germline, which a read error may explain. The genes are TRBV29-1 and TRBJ2-3, with 10 bases that match TRBD1. The CDR3 sequence is 14 residues long. Germline CDR1 reads SQVTM; CDR2 reads ANQGSEA. CDR3 sequence: CSVKDRGQRDTQYF. The CDR3 bases are TGCAGCGTTAAAGACAGGGGGCAGAGGGATACGCAGTATTTT.

This clonotype showed up many times. The chain recombines TRBV6-5 with TRBJ1-4, with D hard to call. CDR3 length: 11 amino acids. Deletions cut 2 bases from V and 12 bases from J, with 7 bases between. Germline V CDR1 and CDR2: MNHEY, SVGAGI. The CDR3 nucleotides read TGTGCCAGCAGTTACCACGGGGAACTGTTTTTT. This translates into CASSYHGELFF.

This clonotype was seen a few times. V gene TRBV3-1 combines with J gene TRBJ2-2; D not certain. The V end lost 1 base, the J end lost 4 bases, and 4 bases lay between the germline ends. The length of the CDR3 is 13 residues. Germline CDR1 and CDR2: LGHDT and YNNKEL (reference sequence). CDR3 protein: CASSQVTTGELFF. The CDR3 coding sequence is TGTGCCAGCAGCCAAGTAACCACCGGGGAGCTGTTTTTT.

The table lists this clonotype with a few counts. V usage is TRBV27 and J usage is TRBJ1-2; the match to TRBD1 covers 11 bases. V shed 4 bases and J 8 bases; nucleotides not matched to a gene: 6. Germline assignment: CDR1 MNHEY and CDR2 SMNVEV (reference sequence). The CDR3 contains 14 residues. The CDR3, as DNA: TGTGCCAGCAGTTCAAGGACAGGGGGCGGAGGCTACACCTTC. It is translated as CASSSRTGGGGYTF.

There are many counts of this clonotype. The V and J genes are TRBV6-2 or TRBV6-3 and TRBJ2-5; D gene unclear. The CDR3 totals 15 residues. The ends were cut back, 5 bases at V and 4 bases at J, with 17 bases in the middle. The germline gives CDR1 MNHEY, CDR2 SVGEGT. For the CDR3, the DNA is TGTGCCAGCAGTCCCGGCAAAAGACAAGGAGAGACCCAGTACTTC. This gives the protein CASSPGKRQGETQYF.

There are a few counts of this clonotype. V usage is TRBV6-6 and J usage is TRBJ1-1, with a weak D call TRBD1 (6 bases). V lost 10 bases and J lost 4, with 13 bases in between. Per the germline V gene, CDR1 is MNHNY and CDR2 is SVGAGI (reference sequence). The CDR3 has 12 residues. Here the CDR3 reads CATIQGSTEAFF. CDR3 DNA: TGTGCCACCATACAGGGATCCACTGAAGCTTTCTTT.

This clonotype was recorded many times. J is TRBJ2-2 and V is TRBV6-1, with 8 bases matching TRBD1. Germline values: CDR1 MNHNS, CDR2 SASEGT. This CDR3 is built from 18 residues. V dropped 3 bases and J dropped 2; count of bases not matched to a gene: 11. CDR3 amino acids: CASSDIGQGRGNTGELFF. The CDR3 DNA follows: TGTGCCAGCAGTGACATTGGACAGGGCCGGGGTAACACCGGGGAGCTGTTTTTT.

The V and J genes are TRBV6-2 or TRBV6-3 and TRBJ2-1, with TRBD2 identical over 10 bases. Trimming cost V 4 bases and J 4 bases; bases outside gene matches: 4. CDR1 and CDR2 (germline): MNHEY, SVGEGT. This CDR3 has 15 residues. CDR3 residues: CASSFSGGRYNEQFF. CDR3 nucleotide sequence: TGTGCCAGCAGTTTTAGCGGGGGGCGATACAATGAGCAGTTCTTC.

By share of the sample, this clonotype is large. The gene calls are TRBV20-1 and TRBJ2-7; D is ambiguous. V lost 3 bases and J lost 4, with 7 bases in between. This CDR3 has 11 residues. Germline loops: CDR1 DFQATT, CDR2 SNEGSKA (reference sequence). The CDR3 nucleotides are TGCAGTGCTAGCCAAGGGTACGAGCAGTACTTC. Amino acids: CSASQGYEQYF.

The J gene is TRBJ2-3, the V gene TRBV20-1, with D perhaps TRBD1 or TRBD2 (5 bases each). Trimming took 2 bases from V and 1 from J, leaving 13 bases between them. This CDR3 has 15 amino acids. Germline CDR1 reads DFQATT; CDR2 reads SNEGSKA (reference sequence). CDR3 in amino acids: CSARHPGRGTDTQYF. Here the CDR3 DNA reads TGCAGTGCTAGACACCCGGGACGGGGCACAGATACGCAGTATTTT.

Relative to its sample, this clonotype is medium-sized. The chain carries TRBV5-1 and TRBJ1-1; TRBD1 might be the D (6 bases). Germline CDR1 SGHRS, CDR2 YFSETQ. This CDR3 contains 15 residues. The V end lost 1 base, the J end lost 1 base, and 11 bases lay between the germline ends. This CDR3 is CASSLIGGQNTEAFF. The CDR3 nucleotides are TGCGCCAGCAGCTTGATCGGGGGGCAGAACACTGAAGCTTTCTTT.

Ten or more counts support this clonotype. The chain links TRBV10-3 to TRBJ1-2; D remains unclear. Germline V gene data show CDR1 as ENHRY and CDR2 as SYGVKD. CDR3 length: 12 amino acids. Trimming shortened V by 3 bases and J by 4 bases, and 6 bases separated the two germline ends. Written as DNA, the CDR3 is TGTGCCATCAGTGATACAGCCTATGGCTACACCTTC. It yields the protein CAISDTAYGYTF.

The sample holds many counts of this clonotype. This chain uses TRBV4-1 with TRBJ1-1, with D perhaps TRBD1 (6 bases). The CDR3 contains 14 residues. CDR1 MGHRA and CDR2 YSYEKL come from the germline V gene. Trimming cost V 5 bases and J 6 bases, with 16 bases left between them. In DNA form, the CDR3 reads TGCGCCAGCAGCTTGCTTCAGGGGAAGGCTGAAGCTTTCTTT. Encoded protein: CASSLLQGKAEAFF.

This clonotype was observed many times. This chain uses TRBV6-5 with TRBJ1-1, with 8 bases aligning to TRBD1. This CDR3 contains 17 residues. V shed 2 bases and J 1 base; nucleotides not matched to a gene: 9. The germline V gene encodes CDR1 MNHEY and CDR2 SVGAGI. The CDR3 sequence is CASSYASRGLGNTEAFF. The CDR3 DNA follows: TGTGCCAGCAGTTACGCATCCAGGGGGCTCGGGAACACTGAAGCTTTCTTT.

Ten or more counts support this clonotype. The chain links TRBV10-3 to TRBJ2-2, with 7 bases fitting TRBD2. After removal of 4 bases from V and 4 bases from J, the junction contained 6 bases not matched to a gene. The CDR3 spans 15 residues. Germline V CDR1 and CDR2: ENHRY, SYGVKD. The CDR3 nucleotides are TGTGCCATCAGTGCCCAAATAGCGGGCACCGGGGAGCTGTTTTTT. Its protein is CAISAQIAGTGELFF.

This clonotype was seen repeatedly, ten times or more. The chain recombines TRBV11-2 with TRBJ2-7, with 10 positions matching TRBD1. Unmatched junction bases numbered 14, after V lost 4 bases and J lost 5 bases. This CDR3 contains 17 residues. The germline V gene encodes CDR1 SGHAT and CDR2 FQNNGV. CDR3 DNA: TGTGCCAGCAGCTCCAGGGGACAGGGGTTCTTTAGGGACGAGCAGTACTTC. It is translated as CASSSRGQGFFRDEQYF. Supplemented by reference TRBV11-2 and TRBJ2-7, the full variable domain reads EAGVAQSPRYKIIEKRQSVAFWCNPISGHATLYWYQQILGQGPKLLIQFQNNGVVDDSQLPKDRFSAERLKGVDSTLKIQPAKLEDSAVYLCASSSRGQGFFRDEQYFGPGTRLTVT.

This clonotype was seen many times. The rearrangement links TRBV5-1 to TRBJ2-7; 7 nucleotides align to TRBD1. This CDR3 spans 14 amino acids. Losses at the gene ends were 4 bases for V and 0 bases for J; bases not matched to a gene: 4. CDR1 is SGHRS and CDR2 is YFSETQ in the germline V gene. The CDR3 is CASSHRDSSYEQYF. The CDR3 DNA sequence: TGCGCCAGCAGCCATCGGGACAGCTCCTACGAGCAGTACTTC.

This clonotype occurred many times. Here the CDR3 reads CSASRSGLGQETQYF. The CDR3 bases are TGCAGTGCTAGTCGCTCGGGGCTGGGCCAAGAGACCCAGTACTTC. The chain links TRBV20-1 to TRBJ2-5, with D perhaps given as TRBD1 or TRBD2 (5 bases each). The ends were cut back, 3 bases at V and 1 base at J, with 15 bases in the middle. The CDR3 is 15 residues long. From germline, CDR1 is DFQATT and CDR2 SNEGSKA (reference sequence).

The chain recombines TRBV6-2 or TRBV6-3 with TRBJ2-6; 8 nucleotides match TRBD1. This CDR3 is 16 amino acids long. Germline CDR1 MNHEY, CDR2 SVGEGT. J was trimmed by 1 base and V by 6 bases; bases with no gene match: 5. The CDR3 here is CASRVQGESGANVLTF. The DNA for the CDR3 is TGTGCCAGCAGAGTACAGGGGGAATCTGGGGCCAACGTCCTGACTTTC.

The genes are TRBV20-1 and TRBJ2-1; maybe TRBD2 (7 bases). Germline V gives CDR1 DFQATT, CDR2 SNEGSKA (reference sequence). Trimming cost V 7 bases and J 5 bases, with 12 bases left between them. CDR3 length: 12 residues. Written as DNA, the CDR3 is TGCAGTGGCGGGGGCCAAGACAATGAGCAGTTCTTC. The encoded protein is CSGGGQDNEQFF.

CDR3 sequence: CASSLAQGGYGYTF. The CDR3 DNA sequence: TGCGCCAGCAGCTTGGCACAGGGCGGCTATGGCTACACCTTC. The genes are TRBV5-1 and TRBJ1-2; tentatively, D is TRBD1 (6 bases). The V gene's germline CDR1 is SGHRS and CDR2 YFSETQ. The V and J ends lost 0 bases and 4 bases respectively, with 10 bases between them. This CDR3 comprises 14 residues.

This clonotype is labeled large. V and J are TRBV28 and TRBJ2-7; D remains unclear. This CDR3 region has 13 residues. The V end was cut by 2 bases, the J end by 3 bases, with 8 bases between. CDR1 is MDHEN and CDR2 is SYDVKM in the germline V gene. The CDR3 DNA follows: TGTGCCAGCAGTTTACCCAGTTACTACGAGCAGTACTTC. Amino acid sequence: CASSLPSYYEQYF. Together with reference TRBV28 and TRBJ2-7, the CDR3 gives the full variable domain: DVKVTQSSRYLVKRTGEKVFLECVQDMDHENMFWYRQDPGLGLRLIYFSYDVKMKEKGDIPEGYSVSREKKERFSLILESASTNQTSMYLCASSLPSYYEQYFGPGTRLTVT.